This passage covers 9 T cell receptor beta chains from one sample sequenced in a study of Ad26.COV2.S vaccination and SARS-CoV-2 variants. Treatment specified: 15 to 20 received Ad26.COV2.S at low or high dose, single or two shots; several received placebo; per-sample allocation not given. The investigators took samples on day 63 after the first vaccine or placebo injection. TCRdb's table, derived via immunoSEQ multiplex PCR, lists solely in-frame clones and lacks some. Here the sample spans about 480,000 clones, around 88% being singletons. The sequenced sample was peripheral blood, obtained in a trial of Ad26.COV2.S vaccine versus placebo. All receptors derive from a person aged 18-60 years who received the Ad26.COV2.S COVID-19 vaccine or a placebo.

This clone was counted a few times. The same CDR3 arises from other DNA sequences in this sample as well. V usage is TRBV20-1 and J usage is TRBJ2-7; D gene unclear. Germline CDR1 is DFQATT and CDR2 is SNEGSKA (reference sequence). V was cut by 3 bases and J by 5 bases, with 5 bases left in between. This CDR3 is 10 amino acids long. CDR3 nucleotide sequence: TGCAGTGCTAGGGTCCACGAGCAGTACTTC. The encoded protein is CSARVHEQYF.

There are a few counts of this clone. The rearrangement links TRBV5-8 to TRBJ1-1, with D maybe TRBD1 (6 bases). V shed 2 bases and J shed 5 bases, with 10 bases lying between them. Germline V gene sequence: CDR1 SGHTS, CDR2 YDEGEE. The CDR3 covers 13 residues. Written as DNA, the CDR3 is TGTGCCAGCAGCTTCGGGGGCGGGACTGAAGCTTTCTTT. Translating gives CASSFGGGTEAFF.

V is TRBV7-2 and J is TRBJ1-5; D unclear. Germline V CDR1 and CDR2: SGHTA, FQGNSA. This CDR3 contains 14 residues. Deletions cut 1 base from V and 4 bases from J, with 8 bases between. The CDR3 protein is CASSLGQWNQPQHF. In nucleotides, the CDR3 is TGTGCCAGCAGCTTAGGGCAGTGGAATCAGCCCCAGCATTTT.

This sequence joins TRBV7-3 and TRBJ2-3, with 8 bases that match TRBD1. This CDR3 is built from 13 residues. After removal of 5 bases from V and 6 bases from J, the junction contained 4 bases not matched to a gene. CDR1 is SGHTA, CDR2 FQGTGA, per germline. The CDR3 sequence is CASSIRQGDTQYF. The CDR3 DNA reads TGTGCCAGCAGCATCAGACAGGGGGATACGCAGTATTTT.

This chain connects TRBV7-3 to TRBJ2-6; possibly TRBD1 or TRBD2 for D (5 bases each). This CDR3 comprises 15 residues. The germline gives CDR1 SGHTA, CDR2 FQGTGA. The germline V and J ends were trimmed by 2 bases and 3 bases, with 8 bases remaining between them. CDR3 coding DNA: TGTGCCAGCAGCTTAGGGGACGGTGGGGCCAACGTCCTGACTTTC. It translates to CASSLGDGGANVLTF.

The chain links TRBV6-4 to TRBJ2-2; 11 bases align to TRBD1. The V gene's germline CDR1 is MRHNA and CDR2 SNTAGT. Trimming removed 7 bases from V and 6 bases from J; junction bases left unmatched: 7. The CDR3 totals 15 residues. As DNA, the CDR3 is TGTGCCAGCAAAGGACAGGGGGCCGGCGCCGGGGAGCTGTTTTTT. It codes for CASKGQGAGAGELFF.

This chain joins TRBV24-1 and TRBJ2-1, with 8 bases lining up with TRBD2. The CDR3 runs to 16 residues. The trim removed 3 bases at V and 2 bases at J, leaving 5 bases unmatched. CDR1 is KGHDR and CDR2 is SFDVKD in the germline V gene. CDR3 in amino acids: CATSDPGGGAYNEQFF. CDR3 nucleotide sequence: TGTGCCACCAGTGATCCCGGGGGGGGCGCCTACAATGAGCAGTTCTTC.

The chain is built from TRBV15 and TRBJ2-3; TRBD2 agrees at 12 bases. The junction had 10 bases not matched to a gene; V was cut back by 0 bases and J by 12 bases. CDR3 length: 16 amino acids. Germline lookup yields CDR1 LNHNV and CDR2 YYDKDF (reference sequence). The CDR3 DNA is TGTGCCACCAGCAGAGATTCCGCTAGCGGGAGGGCCGCACAGTATTTT. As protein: CATSRDSASGRAAQYF.

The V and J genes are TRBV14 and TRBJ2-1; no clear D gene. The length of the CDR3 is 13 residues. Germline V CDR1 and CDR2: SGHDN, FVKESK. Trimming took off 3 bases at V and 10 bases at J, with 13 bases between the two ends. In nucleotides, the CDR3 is TGTGCCAGCAGCCACAGTAGCCTACGCGAGCAGTTCTTC. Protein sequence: CASSHSSLREQFF.